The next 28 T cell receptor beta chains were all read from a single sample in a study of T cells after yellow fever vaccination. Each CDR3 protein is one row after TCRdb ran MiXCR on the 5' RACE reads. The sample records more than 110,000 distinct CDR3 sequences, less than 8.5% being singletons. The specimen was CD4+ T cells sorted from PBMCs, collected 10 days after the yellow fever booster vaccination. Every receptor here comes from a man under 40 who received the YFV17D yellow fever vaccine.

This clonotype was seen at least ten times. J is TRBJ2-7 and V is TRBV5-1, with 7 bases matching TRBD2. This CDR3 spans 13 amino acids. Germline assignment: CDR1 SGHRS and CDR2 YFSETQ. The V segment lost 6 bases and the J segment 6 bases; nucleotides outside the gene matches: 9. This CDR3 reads CASKERDLSEQYF. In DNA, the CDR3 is TGCGCCAGCAAGGAGCGGGACCTCAGCGAGCAGTACTTC.

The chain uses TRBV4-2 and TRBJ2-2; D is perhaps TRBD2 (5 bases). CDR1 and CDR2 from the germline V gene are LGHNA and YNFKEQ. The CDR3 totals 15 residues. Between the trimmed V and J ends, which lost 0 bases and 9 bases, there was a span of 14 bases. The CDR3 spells CASSQDPGRGRELFF. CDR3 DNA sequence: TGTGCCAGCAGCCAAGATCCCGGCCGCGGGCGGGAGCTGTTTTTT.

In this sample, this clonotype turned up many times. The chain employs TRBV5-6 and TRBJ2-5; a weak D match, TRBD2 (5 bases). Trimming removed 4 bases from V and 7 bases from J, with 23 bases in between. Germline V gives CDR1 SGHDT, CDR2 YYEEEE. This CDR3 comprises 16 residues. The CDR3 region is CASSPIKNGEKGTQYF. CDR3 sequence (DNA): TGTGCCAGCAGCCCGATAAAAAATGGGGAGAAGGGGACCCAGTACTTC. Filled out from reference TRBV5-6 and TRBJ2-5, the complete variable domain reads DAGVTQSPTHLIKTRGQQVTLRCSPKSGHDTVSWYQQALGQGPQFIFQYYEEEERQRGNFPDRFSGHQFPNYSSELNVNALLLGDSALYLCASSPIKNGEKGTQYFGPGTRLLVL.

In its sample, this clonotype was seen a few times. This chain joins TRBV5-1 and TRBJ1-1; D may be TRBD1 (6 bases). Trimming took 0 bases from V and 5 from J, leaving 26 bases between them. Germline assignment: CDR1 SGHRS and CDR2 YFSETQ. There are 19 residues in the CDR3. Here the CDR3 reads CASSLAIKDSNFRATEAFF. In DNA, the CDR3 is TGCGCCAGCAGCTTGGCCATTAAGGACAGCAATTTCAGGGCGACTGAAGCTTTCTTT.

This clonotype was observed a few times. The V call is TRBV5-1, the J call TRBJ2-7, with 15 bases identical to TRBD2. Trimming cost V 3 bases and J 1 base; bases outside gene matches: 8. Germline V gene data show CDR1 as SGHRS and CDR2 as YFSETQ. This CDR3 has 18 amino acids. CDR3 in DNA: TGCGCCAGCAGCTCACCGGGACTAGCGGGAGGTGGATCCTACGAGCAGTACTTC. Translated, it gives CASSSPGLAGGGSYEQYF.

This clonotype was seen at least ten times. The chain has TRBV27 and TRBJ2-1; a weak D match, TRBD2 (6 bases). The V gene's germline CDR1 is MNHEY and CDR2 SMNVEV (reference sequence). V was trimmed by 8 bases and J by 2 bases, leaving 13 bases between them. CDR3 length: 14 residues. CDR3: CASPGDGAYNEQFF. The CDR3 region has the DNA TGTGCCAGCCCGGGAGACGGGGCCTACAATGAGCAGTTCTTC.

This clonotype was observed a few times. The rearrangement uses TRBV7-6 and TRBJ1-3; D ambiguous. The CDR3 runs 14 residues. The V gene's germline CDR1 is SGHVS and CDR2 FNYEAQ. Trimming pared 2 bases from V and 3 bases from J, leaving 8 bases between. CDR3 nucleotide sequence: TGTGCCAGCAGCTTACGGGAGGATGGAAACACCATATATTTT. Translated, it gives CASSLREDGNTIYF. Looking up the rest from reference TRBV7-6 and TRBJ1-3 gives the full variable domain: GAGVSQSPRYKVTKRGQDVALRCDPISGHVSLYWYRQALGQGPEFLTYFNYEAQQDKSGLPNDRFSAERPEGSISTLTIQRTEQRDSAMYRCASSLREDGNTIYFGEGSWLTVV.

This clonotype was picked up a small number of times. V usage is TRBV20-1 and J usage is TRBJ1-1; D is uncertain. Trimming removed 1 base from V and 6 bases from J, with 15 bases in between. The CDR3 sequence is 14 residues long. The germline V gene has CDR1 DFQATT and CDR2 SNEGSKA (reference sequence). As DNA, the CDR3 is TGCAGTGCTAGAGGACGATCGGGAACATCTGAAGCTTTCTTT. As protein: CSARGRSGTSEAFF.

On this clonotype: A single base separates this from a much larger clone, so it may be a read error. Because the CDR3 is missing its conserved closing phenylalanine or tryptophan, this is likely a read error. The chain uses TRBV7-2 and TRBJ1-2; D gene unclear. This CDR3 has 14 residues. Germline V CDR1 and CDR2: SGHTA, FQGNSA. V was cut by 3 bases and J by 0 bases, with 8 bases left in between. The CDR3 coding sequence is TGTGCCAGCAGCTTGTCCCAGACTAACTATGGCTACACCTCC. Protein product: CASSLSQTNYGYTS.

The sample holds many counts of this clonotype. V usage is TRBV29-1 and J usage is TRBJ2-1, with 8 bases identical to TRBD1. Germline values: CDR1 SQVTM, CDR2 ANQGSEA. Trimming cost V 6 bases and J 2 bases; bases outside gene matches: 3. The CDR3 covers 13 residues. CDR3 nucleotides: TGCAGCGTGGACAGGGATCCCTACAATGAGCAGTTCTTC. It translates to CSVDRDPYNEQFF.

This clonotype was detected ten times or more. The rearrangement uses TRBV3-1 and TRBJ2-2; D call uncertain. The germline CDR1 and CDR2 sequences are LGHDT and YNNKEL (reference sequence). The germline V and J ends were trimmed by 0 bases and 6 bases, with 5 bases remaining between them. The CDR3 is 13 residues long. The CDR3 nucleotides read TGTGCCAGCAGCCAAGAGTGGGCCGGGGAGCTGTTTTTT. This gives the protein CASSQEWAGELFF.

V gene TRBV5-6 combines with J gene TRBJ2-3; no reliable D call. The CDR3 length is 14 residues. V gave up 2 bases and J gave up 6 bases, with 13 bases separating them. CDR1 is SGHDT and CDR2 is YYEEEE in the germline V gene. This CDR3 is CASSFNRFLDTQYF. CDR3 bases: TGTGCCAGCAGCTTTAACCGTTTTTTGGATACGCAGTATTTT.

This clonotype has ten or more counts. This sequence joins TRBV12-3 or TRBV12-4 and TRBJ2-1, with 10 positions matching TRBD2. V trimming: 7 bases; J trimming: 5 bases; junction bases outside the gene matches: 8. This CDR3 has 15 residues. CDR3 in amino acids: CASTNSGRRDNEQFF. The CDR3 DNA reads TGTGCCAGCACCAATAGCGGGAGGCGAGACAATGAGCAGTTCTTC.

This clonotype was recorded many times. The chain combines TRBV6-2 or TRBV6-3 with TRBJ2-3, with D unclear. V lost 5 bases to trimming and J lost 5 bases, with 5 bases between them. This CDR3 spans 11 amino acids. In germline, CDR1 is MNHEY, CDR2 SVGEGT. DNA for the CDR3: TGTGCCAGCAGTCGCCGAGATACGCAGTATTTT. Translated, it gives CASSRRDTQYF.

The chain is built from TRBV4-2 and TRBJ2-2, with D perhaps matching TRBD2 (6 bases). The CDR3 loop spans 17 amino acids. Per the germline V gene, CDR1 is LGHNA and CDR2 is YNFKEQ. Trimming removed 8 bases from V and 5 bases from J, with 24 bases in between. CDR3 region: CASGPGFGGSGTGELFF. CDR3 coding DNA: TGTGCCAGCGGCCCCGGCTTCGGAGGGAGTGGAACCGGGGAGCTGTTTTTT.

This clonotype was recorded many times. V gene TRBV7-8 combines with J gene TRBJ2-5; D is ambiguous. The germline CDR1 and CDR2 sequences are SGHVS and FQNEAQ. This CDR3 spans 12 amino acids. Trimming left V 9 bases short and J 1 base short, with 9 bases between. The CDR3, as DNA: TGTGCCAGTGAACGTAGCCAAGAGACCCAGTACTTC. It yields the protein CASERSQETQYF.

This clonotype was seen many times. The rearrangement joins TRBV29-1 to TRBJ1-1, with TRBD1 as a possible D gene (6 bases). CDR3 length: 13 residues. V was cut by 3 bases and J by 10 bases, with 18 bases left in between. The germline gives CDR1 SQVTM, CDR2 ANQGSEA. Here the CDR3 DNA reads TGCAGCGTTGACTTATTTGAGGGGGGATTAGCTTTCTTT. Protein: CSVDLFEGGLAFF.

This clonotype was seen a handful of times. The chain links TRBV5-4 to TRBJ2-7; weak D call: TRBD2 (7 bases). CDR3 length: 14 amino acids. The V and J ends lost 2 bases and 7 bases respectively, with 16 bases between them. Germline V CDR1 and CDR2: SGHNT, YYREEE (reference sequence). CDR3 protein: CASSLERGAGEQYF. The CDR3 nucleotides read TGTGCCAGCAGCTTAGAACGGGGGGCTGGGGAGCAGTACTTC. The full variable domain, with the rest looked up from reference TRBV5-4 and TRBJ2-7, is ETGVTQSPTHLIKTRGQQVTLRCSSQSGHNTVSWYQQALGQGPQFIFQYYREEENGRGNFPPRFSGLQFPNYSSELNVNALELDDSALYLCASSLERGAGEQYFGPGTRLTVT.

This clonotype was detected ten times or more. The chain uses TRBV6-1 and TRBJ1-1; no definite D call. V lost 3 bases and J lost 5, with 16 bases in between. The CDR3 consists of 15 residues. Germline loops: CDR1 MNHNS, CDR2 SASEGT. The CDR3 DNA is TGTGCCAGCAGTGACCATCTCGGTAGGGTAACTGAAGCTTTCTTT. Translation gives CASSDHLGRVTEAFF.

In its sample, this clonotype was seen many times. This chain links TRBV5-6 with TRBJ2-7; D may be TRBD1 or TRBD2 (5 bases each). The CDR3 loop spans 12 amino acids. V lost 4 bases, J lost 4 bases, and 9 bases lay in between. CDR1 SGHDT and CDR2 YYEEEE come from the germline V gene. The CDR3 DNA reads TGTGCCAGCAGCCGAGAGGGGTACGAGCAGTACTTC. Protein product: CASSREGYEQYF.

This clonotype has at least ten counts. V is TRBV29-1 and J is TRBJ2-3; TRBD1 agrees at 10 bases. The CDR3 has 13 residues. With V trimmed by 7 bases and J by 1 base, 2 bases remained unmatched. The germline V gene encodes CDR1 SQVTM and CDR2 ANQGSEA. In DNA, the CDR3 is TGCAGCGGGGACAGGGGTGGCACAGATACGCAGTATTTT. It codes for CSGDRGGTDTQYF.

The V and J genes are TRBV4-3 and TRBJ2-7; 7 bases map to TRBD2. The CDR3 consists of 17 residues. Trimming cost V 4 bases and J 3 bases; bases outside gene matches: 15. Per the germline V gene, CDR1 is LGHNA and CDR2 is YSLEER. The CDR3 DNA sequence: TGCGCCAGCAGCCTCGGTCTAGCGGAGACGCACCACTACGAGCAGTACTTC. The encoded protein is CASSLGLAETHHYEQYF.

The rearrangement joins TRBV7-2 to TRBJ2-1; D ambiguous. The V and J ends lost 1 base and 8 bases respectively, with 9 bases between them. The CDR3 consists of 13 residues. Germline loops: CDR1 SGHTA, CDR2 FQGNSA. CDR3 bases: TGTGCCAGCAGCTTAGTGATAGCTTATGAGCAGTTCTTC. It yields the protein CASSLVIAYEQFF. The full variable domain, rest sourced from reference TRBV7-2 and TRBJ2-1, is GAGVSQSPSNKVTEKGKDVELRCDPISGHTALYWYRQSLGQGLEFLIYFQGNSAPDKSGLPSDRFSAERTGGSVSTLTIQRTQQEDSAVYLCASSLVIAYEQFFGPGTRLTVL.

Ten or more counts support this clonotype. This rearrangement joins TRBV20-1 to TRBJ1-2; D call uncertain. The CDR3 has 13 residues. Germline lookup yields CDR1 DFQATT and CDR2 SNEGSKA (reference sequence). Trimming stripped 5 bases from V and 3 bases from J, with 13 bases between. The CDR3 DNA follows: TGCAGTGCTCATCCCAGGCGGCACTATGGCTACACCTTC. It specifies CSAHPRRHYGYTF.

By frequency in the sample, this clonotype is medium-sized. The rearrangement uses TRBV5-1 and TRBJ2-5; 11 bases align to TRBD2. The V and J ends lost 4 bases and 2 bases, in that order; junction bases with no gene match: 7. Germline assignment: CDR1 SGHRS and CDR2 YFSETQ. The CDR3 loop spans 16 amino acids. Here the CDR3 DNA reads TGCGCCAGCAGCCCAAGGACTAGCGGGCAACAAGAGACCCAGTACTTC. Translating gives CASSPRTSGQQETQYF.

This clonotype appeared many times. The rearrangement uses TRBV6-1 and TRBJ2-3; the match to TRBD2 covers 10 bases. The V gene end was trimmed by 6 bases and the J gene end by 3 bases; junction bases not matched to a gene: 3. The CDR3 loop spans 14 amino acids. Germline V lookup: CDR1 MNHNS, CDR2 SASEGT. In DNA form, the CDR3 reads TGTGCCAGCAGGGGTAGCGGGAGGACAGATACGCAGTATTTT. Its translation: CASRGSGRTDTQYF.

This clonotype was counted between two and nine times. The CDR3 DNA sequence: TGTGCCAGCAGTTTAAATCGCGGGGGGGCCAACGTCCTGACTTTC. It yields the protein CASSLNRGGANVLTF. This rearrangement joins TRBV27 to TRBJ2-6; D perhaps matches TRBD2 (5 bases). The CDR3 sequence is 15 residues long. The germline gives CDR1 MNHEY, CDR2 SMNVEV (reference sequence). V lost 2 bases to trimming and J lost 4 bases, with 9 bases between them.

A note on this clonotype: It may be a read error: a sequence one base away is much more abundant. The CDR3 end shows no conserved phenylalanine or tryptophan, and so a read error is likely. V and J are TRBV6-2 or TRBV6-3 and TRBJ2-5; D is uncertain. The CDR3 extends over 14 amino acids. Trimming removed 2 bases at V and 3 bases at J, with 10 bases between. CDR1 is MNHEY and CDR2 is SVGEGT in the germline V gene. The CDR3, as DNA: TGTGCCAGCAGTTACGCAAGACCAAAAGAGACCCAGTACTTG. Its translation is CASSYARPKETQYL.